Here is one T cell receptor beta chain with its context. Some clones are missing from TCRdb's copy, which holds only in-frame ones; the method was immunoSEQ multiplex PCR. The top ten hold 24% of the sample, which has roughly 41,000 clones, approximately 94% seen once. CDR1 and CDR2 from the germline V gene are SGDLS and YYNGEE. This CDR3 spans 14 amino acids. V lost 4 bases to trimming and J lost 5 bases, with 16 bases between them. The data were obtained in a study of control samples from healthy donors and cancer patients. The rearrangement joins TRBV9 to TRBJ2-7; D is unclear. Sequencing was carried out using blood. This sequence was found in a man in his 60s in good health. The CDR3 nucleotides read TGTGCCAGCAGCCCGAGAGGTGCTTCCGACGAGCAGTACTTC. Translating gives CASSPRGASDEQYF.